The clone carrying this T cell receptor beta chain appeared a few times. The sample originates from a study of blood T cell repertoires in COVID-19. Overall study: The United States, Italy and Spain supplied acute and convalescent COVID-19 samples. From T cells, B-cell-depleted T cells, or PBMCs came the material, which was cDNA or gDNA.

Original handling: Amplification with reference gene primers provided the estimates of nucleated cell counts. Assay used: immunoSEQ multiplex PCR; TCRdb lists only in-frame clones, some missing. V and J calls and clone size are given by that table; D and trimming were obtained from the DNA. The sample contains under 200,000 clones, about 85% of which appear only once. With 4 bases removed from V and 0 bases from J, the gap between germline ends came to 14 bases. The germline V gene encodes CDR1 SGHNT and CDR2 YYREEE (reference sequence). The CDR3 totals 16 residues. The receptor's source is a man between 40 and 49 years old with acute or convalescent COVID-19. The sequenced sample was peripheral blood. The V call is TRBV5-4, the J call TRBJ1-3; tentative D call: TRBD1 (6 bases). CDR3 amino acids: CASSAGAEISGNTIYF. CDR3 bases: TGTGCCAGCAGCGCGGGGGCGGAAATCTCTGGAAACACCATATATTTT.